This T cell receptor beta chain was profiled in a study of blood T cell repertoires in COVID-19. In the original processing: Nucleated cell number was recorded as an estimate derived from reference gene primer amplification. The method was immunoSEQ multiplex PCR; TCRdb's version includes in-frame clones alone and lacks a portion of them. That table supplies the V and J calls and clone size; D and trimming were determined from the DNA. The table lists some 240,000 clones, around nine tenths of them singletons, with 9.5% to 13% in the top ten. Seattle cases were enrolled at active infection and followed longitudinally. The CDR3 has 11 amino acids. CDR1 is LGHDT and CDR2 is YNNKEL in the germline V gene (reference sequence). After removal of 3 bases from V and 14 bases from J, the junction contained 5 bases not matched to a gene.

Input material: peripheral blood. The chain couples TRBV3-1 (or the pseudogene TRBV3-2) to TRBJ2-3; 7 bases align to TRBD1. The TCR originated in a woman aged 70-85 years with COVID-19, enrolled during active disease. The CDR3 region has the DNA TGTGCCAGCAGCCACCGACAGGGTTGGTATTTT. It translates to CASSHRQGWYF.